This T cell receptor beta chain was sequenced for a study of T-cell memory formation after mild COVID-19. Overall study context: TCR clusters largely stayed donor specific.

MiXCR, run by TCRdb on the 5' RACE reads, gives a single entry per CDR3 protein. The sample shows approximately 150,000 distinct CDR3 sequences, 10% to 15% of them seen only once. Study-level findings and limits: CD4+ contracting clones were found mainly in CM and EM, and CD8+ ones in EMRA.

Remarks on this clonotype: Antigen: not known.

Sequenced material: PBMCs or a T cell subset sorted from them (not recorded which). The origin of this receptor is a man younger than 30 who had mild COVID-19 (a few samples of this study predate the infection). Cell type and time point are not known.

This chain's CDR3 is CASRPTANTEAFF. CDR3 DNA sequence: TGTGCCAGCAGGCCAACAGCGAACACTGAAGCTTTCTTT. This chain links TRBV12-3 or TRBV12-4 with TRBJ1-1, with D hard to call. CDR3 size: 13 residues. The V gene lost 6 bases and the J gene lost 1 base, with 9 bases spanning the gap.